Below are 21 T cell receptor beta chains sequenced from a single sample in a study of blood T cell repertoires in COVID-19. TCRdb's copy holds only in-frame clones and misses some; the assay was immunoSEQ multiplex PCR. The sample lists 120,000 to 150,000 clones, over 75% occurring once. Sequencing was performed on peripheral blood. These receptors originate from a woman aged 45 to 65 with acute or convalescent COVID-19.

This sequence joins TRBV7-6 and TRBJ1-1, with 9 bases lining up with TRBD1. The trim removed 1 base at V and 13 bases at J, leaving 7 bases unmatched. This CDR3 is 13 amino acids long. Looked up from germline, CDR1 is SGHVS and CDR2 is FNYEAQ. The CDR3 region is CASSLGTGASSFF. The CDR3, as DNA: TGTGCCAGCAGCTTAGGGACAGGGGCAAGTAGTTTCTTT.

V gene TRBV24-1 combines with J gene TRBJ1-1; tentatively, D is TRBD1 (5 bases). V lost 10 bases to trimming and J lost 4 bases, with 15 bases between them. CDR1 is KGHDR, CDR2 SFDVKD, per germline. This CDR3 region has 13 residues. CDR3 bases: TGTGCCACGGCCCTGGGGCAGGGCACTGAAGCTTTCTTT. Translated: CATALGQGTEAFF.

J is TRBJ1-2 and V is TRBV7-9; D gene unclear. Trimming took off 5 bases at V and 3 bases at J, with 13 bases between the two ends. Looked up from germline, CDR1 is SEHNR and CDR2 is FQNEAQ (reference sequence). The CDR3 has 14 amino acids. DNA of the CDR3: TGTGCCAGCAGCCCCCCCCTAAGAGACTATGGCTACACCTTC. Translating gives CASSPPLRDYGYTF.

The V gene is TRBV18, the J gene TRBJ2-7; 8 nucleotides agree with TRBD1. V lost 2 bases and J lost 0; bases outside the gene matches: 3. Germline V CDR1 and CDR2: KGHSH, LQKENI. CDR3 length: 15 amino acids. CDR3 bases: TGTGCCAGCTCACCAGGGGGACAGGACTCCTACGAGCAGTACTTC. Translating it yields CASSPGGQDSYEQYF.

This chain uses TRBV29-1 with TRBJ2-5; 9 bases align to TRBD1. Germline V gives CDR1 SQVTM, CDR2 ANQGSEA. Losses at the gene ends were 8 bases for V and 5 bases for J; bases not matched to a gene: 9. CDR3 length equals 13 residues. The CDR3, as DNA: TGCAGCAGCGACAGGGGGGAGGGGGAGACCCAGTACTTC. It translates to CSSDRGEGETQYF.

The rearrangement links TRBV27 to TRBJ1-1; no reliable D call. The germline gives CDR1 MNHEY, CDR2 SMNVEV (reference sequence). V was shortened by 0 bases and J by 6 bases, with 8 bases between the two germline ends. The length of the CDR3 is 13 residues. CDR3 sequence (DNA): TGTGCCAGCAGTTTATCATTCCGAGCTGAAGCTTTCTTT. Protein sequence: CASSLSFRAEAFF.

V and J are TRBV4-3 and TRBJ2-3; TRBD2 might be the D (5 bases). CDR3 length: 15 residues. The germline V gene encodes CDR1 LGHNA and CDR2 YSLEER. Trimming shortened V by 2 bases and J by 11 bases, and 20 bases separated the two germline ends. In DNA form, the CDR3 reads TGCGCCAGCAGCCAATTGCCCTATCTAGCTGAAGAGCAGTATTTT. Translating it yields CASSQLPYLAEEQYF.

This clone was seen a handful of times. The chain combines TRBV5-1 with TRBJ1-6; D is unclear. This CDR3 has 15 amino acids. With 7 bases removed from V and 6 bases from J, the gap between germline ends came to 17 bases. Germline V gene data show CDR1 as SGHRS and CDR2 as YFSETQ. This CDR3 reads CASGTDNSGNSPLHF. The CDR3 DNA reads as TGCGCCAGCGGTACCGACAATAGTGGTAATTCACCCCTCCACTTT.

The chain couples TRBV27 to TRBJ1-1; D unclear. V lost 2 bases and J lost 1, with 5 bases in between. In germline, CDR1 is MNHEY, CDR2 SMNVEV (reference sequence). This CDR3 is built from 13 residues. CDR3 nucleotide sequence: TGTGCCAGCAGTTTAGAGCAGAACACTGAAGCTTTCTTT. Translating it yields CASSLEQNTEAFF.

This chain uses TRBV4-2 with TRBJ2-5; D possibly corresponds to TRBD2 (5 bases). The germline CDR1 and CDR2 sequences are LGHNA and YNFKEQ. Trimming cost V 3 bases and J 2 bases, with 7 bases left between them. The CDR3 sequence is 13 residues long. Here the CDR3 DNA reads TGTGCCAGCAGCCATCGGGATCAAGAGACCCAGTACTTC. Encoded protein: CASSHRDQETQYF.

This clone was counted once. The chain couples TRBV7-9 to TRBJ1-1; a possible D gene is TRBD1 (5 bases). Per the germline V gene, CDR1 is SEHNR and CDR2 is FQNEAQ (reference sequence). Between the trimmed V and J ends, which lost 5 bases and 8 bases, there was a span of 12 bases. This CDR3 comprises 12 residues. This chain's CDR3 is CASSPRGGEAFF. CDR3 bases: TGTGCCAGCAGCCCGCGGGGGGGAGAAGCTTTCTTT.

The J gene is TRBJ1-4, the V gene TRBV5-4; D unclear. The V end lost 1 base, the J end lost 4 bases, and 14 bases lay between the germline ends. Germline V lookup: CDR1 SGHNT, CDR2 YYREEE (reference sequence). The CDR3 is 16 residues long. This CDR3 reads CASSLMVGSFNEKLFF. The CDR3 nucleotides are TGTGCCAGCAGCTTGATGGTGGGCTCCTTTAATGAAAAACTGTTTTTT.

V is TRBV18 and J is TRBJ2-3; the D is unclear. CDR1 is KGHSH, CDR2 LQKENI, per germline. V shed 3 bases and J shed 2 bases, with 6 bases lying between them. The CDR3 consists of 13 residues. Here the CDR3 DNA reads TGTGCCAGCTCACCGGCCCCCACAGATACGCAGTATTTT. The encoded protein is CASSPAPTDTQYF.

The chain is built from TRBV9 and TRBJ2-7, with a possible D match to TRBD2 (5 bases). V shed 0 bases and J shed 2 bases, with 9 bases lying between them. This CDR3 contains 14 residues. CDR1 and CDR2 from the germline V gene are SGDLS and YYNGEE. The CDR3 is CASSVGLATYEQYF. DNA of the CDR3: TGTGCCAGCAGCGTAGGGCTAGCAACCTACGAGCAGTACTTC.

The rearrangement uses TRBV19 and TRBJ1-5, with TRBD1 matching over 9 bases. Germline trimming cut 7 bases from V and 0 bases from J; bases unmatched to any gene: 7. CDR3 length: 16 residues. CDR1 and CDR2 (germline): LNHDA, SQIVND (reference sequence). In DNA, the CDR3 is TGTGCCAGTACTTGGACAGGGGTTCGTAGCAATCAGCCCCAGCATTTT. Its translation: CASTWTGVRSNQPQHF. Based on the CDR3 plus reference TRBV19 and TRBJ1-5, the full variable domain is DGGITQSPKYLFRKEGQNVTLSCEQNLNHDAMYWYRQDPGQGLRLIYYSQIVNDFQKGDIAEGYSVSREKKESFPLTVTSAQKNPTAFYLCASTWTGVRSNQPQHFGDGTRLSIL.

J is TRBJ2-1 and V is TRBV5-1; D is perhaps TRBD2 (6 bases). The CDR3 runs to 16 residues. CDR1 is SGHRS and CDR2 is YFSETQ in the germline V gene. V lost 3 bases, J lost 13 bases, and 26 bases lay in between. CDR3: CASSWGRSAIEETQFF. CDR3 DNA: TGCGCCAGCAGCTGGGGGAGGTCAGCGATTGAAGAGACCCAGTTCTTC. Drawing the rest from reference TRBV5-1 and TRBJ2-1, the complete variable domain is KAGVTQTPRYLIKTRGQQVTLSCSPISGHRSVSWYQQTPGQGLQFLFEYFSETQRNKGNFPGRFSGRQFSNSRSEMNVSTLELGDSALYLCASSWGRSAIEETQFFGPGTRLTVL.

The CDR3 spells CSVEPEARTQYF. The CDR3 region has the DNA TGCAGCGTTGAACCGGAGGCCAGGACCCAGTACTTC. The chain employs TRBV29-1 and TRBJ2-5, with D maybe TRBD2 (5 bases). CDR3 length equals 12 residues. Germline values: CDR1 SQVTM, CDR2 ANQGSEA. V was shortened by 2 bases and J by 7 bases, with 11 bases between the two germline ends. The variable domain in full, completed from reference TRBV29-1 and TRBJ2-5, reads SAVISQKPSRDICQRGTSLTIQCQVDSQVTMMFWYRQQPGQSLTLIATANQGSEATYESGFVIDKFPISRPNLTFSTLTVSNMSPEDSSIYLCSVEPEARTQYFGPGTRLLVL.

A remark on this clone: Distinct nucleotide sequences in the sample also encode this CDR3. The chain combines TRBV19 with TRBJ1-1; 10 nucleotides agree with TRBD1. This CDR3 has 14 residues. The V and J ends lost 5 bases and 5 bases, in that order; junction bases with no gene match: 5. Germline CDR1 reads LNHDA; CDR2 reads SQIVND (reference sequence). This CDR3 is CASSLGGQGTEAFF. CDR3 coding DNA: TGTGCCAGTAGTCTTGGGGGACAGGGGACTGAAGCTTTCTTT.

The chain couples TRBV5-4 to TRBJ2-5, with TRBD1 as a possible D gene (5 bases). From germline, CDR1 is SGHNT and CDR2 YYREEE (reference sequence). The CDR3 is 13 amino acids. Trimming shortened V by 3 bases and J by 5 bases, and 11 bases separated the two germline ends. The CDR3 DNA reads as TGTGCCAGCAGCTCTGGGGCAGTGGAGACCCAGTACTTC. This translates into CASSSGAVETQYF.

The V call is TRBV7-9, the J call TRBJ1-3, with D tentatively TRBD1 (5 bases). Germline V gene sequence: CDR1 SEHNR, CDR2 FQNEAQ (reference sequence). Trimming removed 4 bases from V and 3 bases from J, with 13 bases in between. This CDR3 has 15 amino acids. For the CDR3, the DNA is TGTGCCAGCAGCTCCCGGAGGGGTCGTGGAAACACCATATATTTT. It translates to CASSSRRGRGNTIYF.

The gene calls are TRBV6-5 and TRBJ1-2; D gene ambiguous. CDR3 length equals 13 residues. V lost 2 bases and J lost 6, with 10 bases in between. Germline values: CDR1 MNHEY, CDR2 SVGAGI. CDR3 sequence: CASSYKRRDGYTF. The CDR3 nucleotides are TGTGCCAGCAGTTACAAACGACGGGATGGCTACACCTTC.